The 30 T cell receptor beta chains presented below share a single source sample, sequenced in a study of T cells in Graves' hyperthyroidism and ophthalmopathy. TCR beta CDR3 regions were amplified from RNA transcripts. TCR CDR3 underwent first-round RT-PCR with the HTBI primer set. TCRdb independently ran MiXCR on the multiplex PCR reads; one entry per CDR3 protein. The repertoire holds under 550,000 distinct CDR3 sequences, with 20% as singletons. The sample was blood. The origin of the receptors is a man in his forties with Graves' ophthalmopathy.

The gene calls are TRBV6-4 and TRBJ2-2; D gene uncertain. Trimming shortened V by 9 bases and J by 0 bases, and 2 bases separated the two germline ends. CDR3 length equals 11 residues. CDR1 is MRHNA and CDR2 is SNTAGT in the germline V gene. The CDR3 spells CARPNTGELFF. The CDR3 DNA reads as TGTGCCAGACCGAACACCGGGGAGCTGTTTTTT.

This chain joins TRBV5-1 and TRBJ2-4; maybe TRBD2 (7 bases). Germline V gives CDR1 SGHRS, CDR2 YFSETQ. The CDR3 sequence is 19 residues long. With 4 bases removed from V and 1 base from J, the gap between germline ends came to 24 bases. The chain's CDR3 is CASSPTGGLLSTAKNIQYF. CDR3 nucleotide sequence: TGCGCCAGCAGCCCAACCGGGGGGCTCTTGAGTACGGCCAAAAACATTCAGTACTTC.

This clonotype was counted only a few times. The V and J genes are TRBV11-2 and TRBJ2-5; D is possibly TRBD1 (6 bases). Trimming cost V 8 bases and J 4 bases, with 11 bases left between them. The V gene's germline CDR1 is SGHAT and CDR2 FQNNGV. The CDR3 consists of 12 residues. The DNA of the CDR3 is TGTGCCAGCGGCCCGGACAGAGAGACCCAGTACTTC. Translated: CASGPDRETQYF. Full variable domain (rest looked up from reference TRBV11-2 and TRBJ2-5): EAGVAQSPRYKIIEKRQSVAFWCNPISGHATLYWYQQILGQGPKLLIQFQNNGVVDDSQLPKDRFSAERLKGVDSTLKIQPAKLEDSAVYLCASGPDRETQYFGPGTRLLVL.

The chain joins TRBV14 to TRBJ2-3; the D is unclear. The CDR3 is 15 amino acids. V was shortened by 3 bases and J by 6 bases, with 16 bases between the two germline ends. Per germline, CDR1 SGHDN and CDR2 FVKESK. CDR3 loop: CASSHGSTPWDTQYF. CDR3 in DNA: TGTGCCAGCAGCCACGGATCCACACCCTGGGATACGCAGTATTTT.

The chain links TRBV11-2 to TRBJ2-3; D tentatively fits TRBD1 or TRBD2 (6 bases each). V was cut by 1 base and J by 0 bases, with 14 bases left in between. The CDR3 consists of 17 residues. Germline values: CDR1 SGHAT, CDR2 FQNNGV. The CDR3 reads CASSLGRGASSTDTQYF. The CDR3 nucleotides are TGTGCCAGCAGCTTAGGGAGGGGGGCCTCTAGCACAGATACGCAGTATTTT.

Only a few counts were recorded for this clonotype. The chain employs TRBV19 and TRBJ2-1, with D possibly TRBD1 on 6 matching bases. Germline V gives CDR1 LNHDA, CDR2 SQIVND (reference sequence). CDR3 size: 14 residues. V was cut by 6 bases and J by 4 bases, with 13 bases left in between. The CDR3: CASRSQGQYNEQFF. CDR3 nucleotides: TGTGCCAGTAGAAGTCAGGGGCAATACAATGAGCAGTTCTTC.

The chain combines TRBV6-2 or TRBV6-3 with TRBJ2-7; D tentatively fits TRBD1 or TRBD2 (5 bases each). There are 11 residues in the CDR3. Trimming left V 10 bases short and J 9 bases short, with 16 bases between. The germline CDR1 and CDR2 sequences are MNHEY and SVGEGT. For the CDR3, the DNA is TGTGCCACCACCCCAGGGACCCGGCAGTACTTC. This encodes CATTPGTRQYF.

This clonotype was recorded at least ten times. The chain links TRBV11-2 to TRBJ2-2, with 9 nucleotides matching TRBD1. Germline CDR1 SGHAT, CDR2 FQNNGV. The trim removed 6 bases at V and 6 bases at J, leaving 11 bases unmatched. This CDR3 is built from 16 residues. As DNA, the CDR3 is TGTGCCAGCAGATCCCCGGGACAGGGAGTCTCCGGGGAGCTGTTTTTT. Its protein product is CASRSPGQGVSGELFF.

The sample holds many counts of this clonotype. DNA of the CDR3: TGTGCCAGCTCACCAGGGACAGGCGGTGAAAAACTGTTTTTT. As protein: CASSPGTGGEKLFF. The V and J genes are TRBV18 and TRBJ1-4, with 8 positions matching TRBD1. Per germline, CDR1 KGHSH and CDR2 LQKENI. The CDR3 has 14 amino acids. V lost 2 bases to trimming and J lost 7 bases; unmatched junction nucleotides: 3.

The gene calls are TRBV6-1 and TRBJ2-2; D is unresolved. CDR1 and CDR2 (germline): MNHNS, SASEGT. The CDR3 runs to 12 residues. The V gene lost 10 bases and the J gene lost 2 bases, with 8 bases spanning the gap. In DNA, the CDR3 is TGTGCCAACTCAGGAAACACCGGGGAGCTGTTTTTT. Residues: CANSGNTGELFF.

This clonotype was observed many times. This sequence joins TRBV18 and TRBJ2-5; TRBD1 is a possible D gene (5 bases). Germline CDR1 reads KGHSH; CDR2 reads LQKENI. Trimming stripped 5 bases from V and 5 bases from J, with 18 bases between. The CDR3 has 15 residues. The CDR3 is CASSDLYGAGETQYF. The CDR3 DNA reads TGTGCCAGCTCAGATCTCTATGGCGCAGGGGAGACCCAGTACTTC.

This clonotype occurred a few times. V and J are TRBV14 and TRBJ2-7; 7 nucleotides agree with TRBD1. Germline V gives CDR1 SGHDN, CDR2 FVKESK. The CDR3 has 15 amino acids. The V and J ends lost 1 base and 0 bases, in that order; junction bases with no gene match: 3. The CDR3 protein is CASSQAGGTSYEQYF. CDR3 coding DNA: TGTGCCAGCAGCCAAGCAGGGGGTACCTCCTACGAGCAGTACTTC.

This clonotype appeared a few times. V and J are TRBV28 and TRBJ2-4, with a weak D call TRBD1 (5 bases). Per germline, CDR1 MDHEN and CDR2 SYDVKM. The CDR3 covers 16 residues. V lost 7 bases and J 1 base, leaving 17 bases between the germline ends. The CDR3 spells CASTPTTRAAKNIQYF. The DNA for the CDR3 is TGTGCCAGCACCCCAACTACCAGGGCGGCCAAAAACATTCAGTACTTC.

This clonotype was counted a few times. The rearrangement joins TRBV6-1 to TRBJ1-2; no clear D gene. Germline V lookup: CDR1 MNHNS, CDR2 SASEGT. The CDR3 covers 13 residues. V was trimmed by 4 bases and J by 2 bases, leaving 8 bases between them. CDR3 sequence reads: CASSVTENYGYTF. CDR3 nucleotide sequence: TGTGCCAGCAGTGTAACCGAAAACTATGGCTACACCTTC.

This clonotype was counted only a few times. CDR3 nucleotide sequence: TGTGCCACCAGCATTACAGGGTTTGGAAACACCATATATTTT. Residues: CATSITGFGNTIYF. The genes are TRBV15 and TRBJ1-3, with D possibly matching TRBD1 (6 bases). Germline values: CDR1 LNHNV, CDR2 YYDKDF (reference sequence). This CDR3 is 14 amino acids long. V dropped 4 bases and J dropped 3 bases, with 10 bases sitting between them.

The table lists this clonotype with many counts. V and J are TRBV7-2 and TRBJ2-2; 7 nucleotides agree with TRBD1. Per the germline V gene, CDR1 is SGHTA and CDR2 is FQGNSA. The V segment lost 3 bases and the J segment 3 bases; nucleotides outside the gene matches: 4. The CDR3 extends over 15 amino acids. The CDR3 DNA follows: TGTGCCAGCAGCTTTTCCGGGACAGACACCGGGGAGCTGTTTTTT. Translating gives CASSFSGTDTGELFF.

Many counts were recorded for this clonotype. The chain uses TRBV27 and TRBJ2-7; no reliable D call. The CDR3 is 14 residues long. The germline V gene has CDR1 MNHEY and CDR2 SMNVEV (reference sequence). V lost 3 bases to trimming and J lost 0 bases, with 9 bases between them. The CDR3 DNA sequence: TGTGCCAGCAGTTTGAGGCACAGCTCCTACGAGCAGTACTTC. It yields the protein CASSLRHSSYEQYF.

The chain links TRBV18 to TRBJ2-5, with 7 bases fitting TRBD2. Germline V gives CDR1 KGHSH, CDR2 LQKENI. The CDR3 covers 15 residues. The V segment lost 2 bases and the J segment 2 bases; nucleotides outside the gene matches: 5. The CDR3 region is CASSPRASGQETQYF. CDR3 DNA sequence: TGTGCCAGCTCACCAAGGGCTAGCGGACAAGAGACCCAGTACTTC.

This clonotype was seen a few times. The chain links TRBV6-2 or TRBV6-3 to TRBJ2-7; D possibly corresponds to TRBD2 (6 bases). Germline V gene sequence: CDR1 MNHEY, CDR2 SVGEGT. The CDR3 is 14 amino acids. Trimming took 10 bases from V and 2 from J, leaving 18 bases between them. CDR3 sequence: CATRRASVPYEQYF. As DNA, the CDR3 is TGTGCCACCCGCCGGGCTAGCGTTCCCTACGAGCAGTACTTC.

The V call is TRBV20-1, the J call TRBJ2-3; 16 bases are a match to TRBD2. The germline V gene has CDR1 DFQATT and CDR2 SNEGSKA (reference sequence). V shed 4 bases, J shed 5 bases, and the junction held 9 bases outside the gene matches. CDR3 length: 17 residues. This chain's CDR3 is CSANLGLAGGGGDTQYF. The CDR3 coding sequence is TGCAGTGCTAACCTGGGACTAGCGGGGGGGGGTGGAGATACGCAGTATTTT.

The chain employs TRBV20-1 and TRBJ2-6; D uncertain. Germline V gives CDR1 DFQATT, CDR2 SNEGSKA (reference sequence). The CDR3 is 13 residues long. V lost 1 base to trimming and J lost 0 bases, with 1 base between them. CDR3 nucleotide sequence: TGCAGTGCTAGAGCCTCTGGGGCCAACGTCCTGACTTTC. Protein: CSARASGANVLTF.

Details on this clonotype: A single base separates this from a much larger clone, so it may be a read error. V is TRBV30 and J is TRBJ2-7, with TRBD2 matching 11 bases. The CDR3 totals 14 residues. The germline V gene encodes CDR1 GTSNPN and CDR2 SVGIG (reference sequence). Losses at the gene ends were 8 bases for V and 2 bases for J; bases not matched to a gene: 8. The CDR3 region is CARSRTSGPYEQYF. The CDR3 DNA reads as TGTGCCCGGTCCAGGACTAGCGGGCCCTACGAGCAGTACTTC.

As regards this clonotype: Relative to the germline gene, one junction end is altered; a read error may explain this. CDR3 residues: CASSPHPQIGNTIYF. The CDR3 DNA is TGTGCTAGCTCACCACATCCGCAGATTGGAAACACCATATATTTT. The chain is built from TRBV18 and TRBJ1-3, with unresolved D. CDR3 size: 15 residues. From germline, CDR1 is KGHSH and CDR2 LQKENI. The full variable domain, in which reference TRBV18 and TRBJ1-3 provide the parts outside the CDR3, is NAGVMQNPRHLVRRRGQEARLRCSPMKGHSHVYWYRQLPEEGLKFMVYLQKENIIDESGMPKERFSAEFPKEGPSILRIQQVVRGDSAAYFCASSPHPQIGNTIYFGEGSWLTVV.

This clonotype was counted only a few times. The chain combines TRBV14 with TRBJ2-3; no reliable D call. Germline CDR1 reads SGHDN; CDR2 reads FVKESK. The CDR3 is 12 residues long. Trimming stripped 1 base from V and 7 bases from J, with 6 bases between. CDR3 residues: CASSQVYYTQYF. In DNA form, the CDR3 reads TGTGCCAGCAGCCAAGTCTACTATACGCAGTATTTT.

In this sample, this clonotype turned up a few times. The chain employs TRBV6-2 or TRBV6-3 and TRBJ2-3; 10 bases align to TRBD2. The V gene end was trimmed by 6 bases and the J gene end by 4 bases; junction bases not matched to a gene: 10. Germline V CDR1 and CDR2: MNHEY, SVGEGT. This CDR3 is built from 16 residues. The CDR3 here is CASRSRLAGGSDTQYF. The CDR3 DNA reads TGTGCCAGCAGGAGCAGACTAGCGGGTGGCTCAGATACGCAGTATTTT.

This clonotype was detected only a few times. The rearrangement links TRBV7-3 to TRBJ2-3; tentative D call: TRBD2 (6 bases). Trimming took off 5 bases at V and 5 bases at J, with 23 bases between the two ends. This CDR3 comprises 17 residues. Germline CDR1 reads SGHTA; CDR2 reads FQGTGA. The CDR3 reads CASSHDYQGGLLDTQYF. Here the CDR3 DNA reads TGTGCCAGCAGCCACGACTATCAGGGAGGCCTTCTAGATACGCAGTATTTT.

In its sample, this clonotype was seen many times. The V gene is TRBV5-1, the J gene TRBJ1-3; D unresolved. Trimming stripped 1 base from V and 2 bases from J, with 13 bases between. CDR3 size: 16 residues. In germline, CDR1 is SGHRS, CDR2 YFSETQ. CDR3 residues: CASSLRSGVAGNTIYF. The CDR3 bases are TGCGCCAGCAGCTTGAGGTCCGGGGTCGCTGGAAACACCATATATTTT.

J is TRBJ1-6 and V is TRBV18, with 9 bases that match TRBD1. The CDR3 totals 14 residues. Germline-derived CDR1 and CDR2 are KGHSH and LQKENI. V shed 5 bases and J 11 bases; nucleotides not matched to a gene: 7. The CDR3: CASSSNRGRTPLHF. The CDR3 DNA follows: TGTGCCAGCTCATCAAACAGGGGGCGGACACCCCTCCACTTT. The whole variable domain, remainder taken from reference TRBV18 and TRBJ1-6, is NAGVMQNPRHLVRRRGQEARLRCSPMKGHSHVYWYRQLPEEGLKFMVYLQKENIIDESGMPKERFSAEFPKEGPSILRIQQVVRGDSAAYFCASSSNRGRTPLHFGNGTRLTVT.

The table lists this clonotype with a few counts. The chain combines TRBV20-1 with TRBJ2-3; 9 positions match TRBD2. V gave up 5 bases and J gave up 3 bases; unmatched junction bases: 21. CDR1 DFQATT and CDR2 SNEGSKA come from the germline V gene (reference sequence). This CDR3 spans 19 amino acids. The CDR3, as DNA: TGCAGTGCTTACCCTGGGGATTCGCGGGAGGGCCTCGAGACAGATACGCAGTATTTT. It codes for CSAYPGDSREGLETDTQYF.

This clonotype was recorded many times. The chain couples TRBV12-3 or TRBV12-4 to TRBJ2-1; D gene ambiguous. The germline V and J ends were trimmed by 7 bases and 4 bases, with 5 bases remaining between them. This CDR3 contains 11 residues. This CDR3 is CASILYNEQFF. The DNA for the CDR3 is TGTGCCAGCATTTTGTACAATGAGCAGTTCTTC.